This TCR beta chain was identified in a study of cytomegalovirus exposure and HLA in healthy donors. Primers: 60 Vbeta forward and 13 Jbeta reverse. Using immunoSEQ multiplex PCR, the repertoire was profiled, and TCRdb retains in-frame clones only, with some absent. The data show approximately 100,000 clones, with about 68% seen just once and 13% to 15% held by the top ten. Unmatched junction bases numbered 4, after V lost 0 bases and J lost 14 bases. The CDR3 runs 12 residues. The germline V gene has CDR1 SGHDT and CDR2 YYEEEE. This clone appeared many times. This TCR came from a male donor in good health and CMV-seropositive. The specimen sequenced was PBMCs. This rearrangement joins TRBV5-6 to TRBJ2-1; TRBD2 matches 8 bases. In nucleotides, the CDR3 is TGTGCCAGCAGCTTGGGGGGACTAGTAGAGTTCTTC. It codes for CASSLGGLVEFF.